This T cell receptor (beta chain) comes out of a study of blood T cell repertoires in COVID-19. Trimming took off 5 bases at V and 3 bases at J, with 5 bases between the two ends. This CDR3 region has 12 residues. Germline V lookup: CDR1 SEHNR, CDR2 FQNEAQ (reference sequence). Profiled with immunoSEQ multiplex PCR; TCRdb holds only in-frame clones, not every one. The sample contains about 500,000 clones, approximately 92% of which appear only once. Sequenced sample: peripheral blood. The chain is built from TRBV7-9 and TRBJ1-5; no firm D call. This sequence was found in a young man with COVID-19, enrolled during active disease. CDR3 protein: CASSPINQPQHF. CDR3 DNA sequence: TGTGCCAGCAGCCCAATCAATCAGCCCCAGCATTTT.